The 21 T cell receptor beta chains below all came from one sample that was sequenced in a study of T cell repertoires in cytomegalovirus infection. MiXCR, applied by TCRdb to the reads, yields one record per CDR3 protein. The sample shows 250,000 or so distinct CDR3 sequences, over 15% of them seen only once. The sequenced sample was CD8+ T cells from PBMCs. The source of these receptors is a human donor in good health (CMV status not recorded). Some clones in this sample may be carry-over from other donors' samples.

This clonotype was seen more than once but under ten times. The rearrangement uses TRBV12-3 or TRBV12-4 and TRBJ2-7; D call uncertain. This CDR3 is built from 15 residues. V was clipped by 1 base and J by 3 bases, with 13 bases between them. This chain's CDR3 is CASSLGALSLYEQYF. The CDR3 DNA follows: TGTGCCAGCAGTTTAGGAGCACTCAGCCTCTACGAGCAGTACTTC.

This clonotype came up many times. The genes are TRBV7-9 and TRBJ2-2; D is unresolved. CDR1 is SEHNR, CDR2 FQNEAQ, per germline (reference sequence). Deletions cut 2 bases from V and 13 bases from J, with 8 bases between. The CDR3 has 11 amino acids. CDR3 DNA: TGTGCCAGCAGCTTACCCTCGGGGCTGTTTTTT. Translating gives CASSLPSGLFF. Full variable domain (outside the CDR3, taken from reference TRBV7-9 and TRBJ2-2): DTGVSQNPRHKITKRGQNVTFRCDPISEHNRLYWYRQTLGQGPEFLTYFQNEAQLEKSRLLSDRFSAERPKGSFSTLEIQRTEQGDSAMYLCASSLPSGLFFGEGSRLTVL.

This clonotype was detected only a few times. This chain connects TRBV4-1 to TRBJ1-1; 7 nucleotides line up with TRBD1. J lost 5 bases, V lost 0 bases, and 9 bases had no gene match. In germline, CDR1 is MGHRA, CDR2 YSYEKL. This CDR3 is 16 amino acids long. CDR3 in amino acids: CASSQDLTGWPTEAFF. DNA of the CDR3: TGCGCCAGCAGCCAAGATCTGACAGGGTGGCCGACTGAAGCTTTCTTT.

Remarks on this clonotype: A much larger clonotype is one base distant, so this may be a read error. The chain combines TRBV7-8 with TRBJ1-5; perhaps TRBD2 as D (5 bases). The last part of the DNA fits TRBJ2-3 better; the J call may be wrong. The germline gives CDR1 SGHVS, CDR2 FQNEAQ. The CDR3 loop spans 15 amino acids. The CDR3 region has the DNA TGTGCCAGCAGCTTATCCGTCGGGGAAAATCAGCCCCAGTATTTT. Translated: CASSLSVGENQPQYF.

V and J are TRBV6-5 and TRBJ2-7; D possibly corresponds to TRBD2 (6 bases). The germline V and J ends were trimmed by 6 bases and 0 bases, with 12 bases remaining between them. The germline V gene has CDR1 MNHEY and CDR2 SVGAGI. The CDR3 loop spans 14 amino acids. The CDR3 nucleotides read TGTGCCAGCAGCCCGGGAGAGAGCTCCTACGAGCAGTACTTC. It encodes CASSPGESSYEQYF.

A few counts support this clonotype. The chain employs TRBV12-3 or TRBV12-4 and TRBJ2-3, with D perhaps matching TRBD2 (6 bases). V lost 3 bases to trimming and J lost 3 bases, with 10 bases between them. The CDR3 has 14 residues. Written as DNA, the CDR3 is TGTGCCAGCAGTTTTGGGACTGTTACAGATACGCAGTATTTT. This gives the protein CASSFGTVTDTQYF.

The V and J genes are TRBV6-5 and TRBJ1-2; TRBD1 matches at 10 bases. This CDR3 contains 14 residues. The germline V gene has CDR1 MNHEY and CDR2 SVGAGI. V shed 1 base and J 9 bases; nucleotides not matched to a gene: 5. This chain's CDR3 is CASSYLTGGSSYTF. The CDR3 DNA follows: TGTGCCAGCAGTTACTTGACAGGGGGCAGTAGCTACACCTTC.

This clonotype was detected many times. The rearrangement joins TRBV7-6 to TRBJ2-7; 8 bases fit TRBD2. In germline, CDR1 is SGHVS, CDR2 FNYEAQ. The CDR3 covers 15 residues. V shed 5 bases, J shed 3 bases, and the junction held 9 bases outside the gene matches. CDR3 amino acids: CASSPLTGTSYEQYF. Here the CDR3 DNA reads TGTGCCAGCAGCCCTCTTACCGGGACTAGCTACGAGCAGTACTTC.

V usage is TRBV4-3 and J usage is TRBJ1-3; 8 positions match TRBD1. CDR1 and CDR2 (germline): LGHNA, YSLEER. The CDR3 runs 20 residues. J was trimmed by 4 bases and V by 0 bases; bases with no gene match: 17. CDR3 nucleotides: TGCGCCAGCAGCCAAGATCTTTCGGCAGGGGGCTTTTTCACGGGAAACACCATATATTTT. This translates into CASSQDLSAGGFFTGNTIYF.

This clonotype was observed at least ten times. The gene calls are TRBV7-9 and TRBJ1-1; TRBD1 is a possible D gene (6 bases). Germline CDR1 is SEHNR and CDR2 is FQNEAQ (reference sequence). The length of the CDR3 is 12 residues. With 1 base removed from V and 9 bases from J, the gap between germline ends came to 9 bases. As DNA, the CDR3 is TGTGCCAGCAGCTTAGTGGACAGAAAAGCTTTCTTT. The encoded protein is CASSLVDRKAFF.

This clonotype has only a few counts. V usage is TRBV5-4 and J usage is TRBJ2-7, with D tentatively TRBD1 (6 bases). Germline CDR1 reads SGHNT; CDR2 reads YYREEE (reference sequence). The V end was cut by 4 bases, the J end by 3 bases, with 26 bases between. CDR3 length: 18 amino acids. CDR3: CASSGGSGQAFLYYEQYF. Here the CDR3 DNA reads TGTGCCAGCAGCGGGGGATCGGGACAAGCCTTTCTTTACTACGAGCAGTACTTC.

This clonotype was recorded at least ten times. The chain employs TRBV6-2 or TRBV6-3 and TRBJ2-7; D call uncertain. CDR3 length equals 12 residues. The germline CDR1 and CDR2 sequences are MNHEY and SVGEGT. V lost 4 bases, J lost 6 bases, and 10 bases lay in between. CDR3 protein: CASSSLTREQYF. The CDR3 DNA is TGTGCCAGCAGTTCCCTGACCCGCGAGCAGTACTTC.

This clonotype was counted only a few times. This chain links TRBV12-5 with TRBJ2-1; D gene uncertain. The germline V gene has CDR1 LGHNT and CDR2 FRNRAP. V lost 2 bases and J lost 8, with 7 bases in between. The CDR3 runs to 12 residues. In DNA, the CDR3 is TGTGCTAGTGGTTTGTCGCGCCATGAGCAGTTCTTC. The encoded protein is CASGLSRHEQFF. Together with reference TRBV12-5 and TRBJ2-1, the CDR3 gives the full variable domain: DARVTQTPRHKVTEMGQEVTMRCQPILGHNTVFWYRQTMMQGLELLAYFRNRAPLDDSGMPKDRFSAEMPDATLATLKIQPSEPRDSAVYFCASGLSRHEQFFGPGTRLTVL.

The V and J genes are TRBV5-1 and TRBJ1-1, with D maybe TRBD1 (5 bases). Trimming removed 2 bases from V and 1 base from J, with 12 bases in between. Germline values: CDR1 SGHRS, CDR2 YFSETQ. The length of the CDR3 is 15 residues. The chain's CDR3 is CASSLLGHPNTEAFF. CDR3 coding DNA: TGCGCCAGCAGCTTACTCGGACACCCGAACACTGAAGCTTTCTTT.

This clonotype was detected many times. This rearrangement joins TRBV27 to TRBJ2-7, with 11 nucleotides matching TRBD1. This CDR3 region has 17 residues. Trimming cost V 5 bases and J 7 bases; bases outside gene matches: 16. Germline loops: CDR1 MNHEY, CDR2 SMNVEV (reference sequence). The CDR3 region has the DNA TGTGCCAGCAGTCCAGGTGGGACAGGGGGTGCCAGCGGAGAGCAGTACTTC. Encoded protein: CASSPGGTGGASGEQYF.

The V call is TRBV20-1, the J call TRBJ2-7; D perhaps matches TRBD1 (6 bases). Germline loops: CDR1 DFQATT, CDR2 SNEGSKA (reference sequence). The CDR3 spans 15 residues. The ends were cut back, 7 bases at V and 0 bases at J, with 19 bases in the middle. The CDR3 bases are TGCAGTGTCAGGGGAGACGGGGCGATCTCCTACGAGCAGTACTTC. Translation gives CSVRGDGAISYEQYF.

Of note for this clonotype: One end of the junction does not line up with germline, which may come from a read error. This rearrangement joins TRBV7-3 to TRBJ1-1; 8 bases match TRBD1. The CDR3 runs 14 residues. From germline, CDR1 is SGHTA and CDR2 FQGTGA. CDR3 DNA: TGTGGCAGCAGCCTCGGACAGGGCAACACTGAAGCTTTCTTT. Translated: CGSSLGQGNTEAFF.

The rearrangement joins TRBV29-1 to TRBJ2-7, with D perhaps matching TRBD2 (5 bases). CDR3 length: 14 amino acids. Germline values: CDR1 SQVTM, CDR2 ANQGSEA. The V end lost 1 base, the J end lost 0 bases, and 10 bases lay between the germline ends. CDR3 region: CSVEAPGSSYEQYF. In nucleotides, the CDR3 is TGCAGCGTTGAAGCCCCGGGGTCCTCCTACGAGCAGTACTTC.

The chain uses TRBV27 and TRBJ2-5; 8 positions match TRBD2. With 6 bases clipped from V and 1 base from J, the junction kept 4 bases outside the gene matches. The germline CDR1 and CDR2 sequences are MNHEY and SMNVEV (reference sequence). This CDR3 is 14 amino acids long. The CDR3 region has the DNA TGTGCCAGCAGAGTAGCGGGGAGCCAAGAGACCCAGTACTTC. Its translation is CASRVAGSQETQYF.

This clonotype was observed many times. The chain carries TRBV7-2 and TRBJ1-2, with D perhaps matching TRBD1 (6 bases). CDR3 length: 12 amino acids. CDR1 and CDR2 from the germline V gene are SGHTA and FQGNSA. Trimming pared 5 bases from V and 9 bases from J, leaving 13 bases between. The CDR3 region has the DNA TGTGCCAGCAGCGACAGGTCAAATCGCTACACCTTC. Translated, it gives CASSDRSNRYTF.

The chain is built from TRBV12-3 or TRBV12-4 and TRBJ2-7; D tentatively fits TRBD1 or TRBD2 (5 bases each). V dropped 6 bases and J dropped 3 bases, with 9 bases sitting between them. There are 12 residues in the CDR3. The CDR3 DNA reads as TGTGCCAGCAGGGGACGGGACTACGAGCAGTACTTC. This gives the protein CASRGRDYEQYF.